This passage covers 20 T cell receptor beta chains from one sample sequenced in a study of blood T cell repertoires in COVID-19. Generated by immunoSEQ multiplex PCR, the TCRdb table keeps only in-frame clones and is missing some. The sample has 200,000 to 300,000 clones; 85% are singletons. Sequenced sample: peripheral blood. The receptor source for this set is a woman aged 55 to 70 with active or convalescent COVID-19.

The rearrangement joins TRBV29-1 to TRBJ2-3; 13 positions match TRBD2. Germline-derived CDR1 and CDR2 are SQVTM and ANQGSEA. The CDR3 is made up of 17 amino acids. J lost 3 bases, V lost 4 bases, and 10 bases had no gene match. The CDR3 loop reads CSVGGGWTSGSTDTQYF. In DNA form, the CDR3 reads TGCAGCGTTGGGGGCGGCTGGACTAGCGGGAGTACAGATACGCAGTATTTT.

The chain recombines TRBV5-1 with TRBJ1-1; D gene uncertain. The V gene's germline CDR1 is SGHRS and CDR2 YFSETQ. V lost 1 base and J lost 2, with 15 bases in between. The CDR3 runs 16 residues. CDR3 residues: CASSLWPGSGNTEAFF. As DNA, the CDR3 is TGCGCCAGCAGCTTGTGGCCCGGTTCGGGAAACACTGAAGCTTTCTTT. The variable domain in full, completed from reference TRBV5-1 and TRBJ1-1, reads KAGVTQTPRYLIKTRGQQVTLSCSPISGHRSVSWYQQTPGQGLQFLFEYFSETQRNKGNFPGRFSGRQFSNSRSEMNVSTLELGDSALYLCASSLWPGSGNTEAFFGQGTRLTVV.

For this clone: The sample carries other DNA sequences with the same CDR3. The rearrangement uses TRBV12-3 or TRBV12-4 and TRBJ1-1, with a tentative D call TRBD1 (5 bases). Trimming took 3 bases from V and 3 from J, leaving 8 bases between them. This CDR3 contains 13 residues. The chain's CDR3 is CASSFGGDTEAFF. The CDR3 nucleotides read TGTGCCAGCAGTTTTGGGGGGGACACTGAAGCTTTCTTT.

The sample holds a few counts of this clone. CDR3 sequence: CASSLDGTGLNEQFF. The CDR3 region has the DNA TGTGCCAGCAGCTTAGACGGGACAGGGTTAAATGAGCAGTTCTTC. The gene calls are TRBV7-9 and TRBJ2-1, with 9 nucleotides matching TRBD1. The junction had 5 bases not matched to a gene; V was cut back by 1 base and J by 7 bases. The germline CDR1 and CDR2 sequences are SEHNR and FQNEAQ (reference sequence). The length of the CDR3 is 15 residues.

The sample holds one count of this clone. The chain joins TRBV6-5 to TRBJ2-1, with TRBD2 matching over 13 bases. The CDR3 runs to 14 residues. CDR1 and CDR2 (germline): MNHEY, SVGAGI. The V and J ends lost 5 bases and 9 bases, in that order; junction bases with no gene match: 4. This CDR3 reads CASSRGLAGPEQFF. The CDR3 coding sequence is TGTGCCAGCAGTAGGGGACTAGCGGGACCTGAGCAGTTCTTC.

The chain is built from TRBV5-1 and TRBJ1-4; D is uncertain. The CDR3 runs 15 residues. CDR1 is SGHRS and CDR2 is YFSETQ in the germline V gene. V shed 0 bases and J shed 0 bases, with 6 bases lying between them. The CDR3 DNA sequence: TGCGCCAGCAGCTTGGAGACTGCAACTAATGAAAAACTGTTTTTT. Its protein is CASSLETATNEKLFF.

The chain combines TRBV11-2 with TRBJ1-2; D gene unclear. CDR3 length equals 19 residues. V gave up 2 bases and J gave up 6 bases, with 28 bases separating them. CDR1 and CDR2 (germline): SGHAT, FQNNGV. CDR3 DNA: TGTGCCAGCAGCTTACACCCTCTCTTTATCTCGACCGGAGAACATGGCTACACCTTC. This gives the protein CASSLHPLFISTGEHGYTF. The full variable domain, with the rest looked up from reference TRBV11-2 and TRBJ1-2, is EAGVAQSPRYKIIEKRQSVAFWCNPISGHATLYWYQQILGQGPKLLIQFQNNGVVDDSQLPKDRFSAERLKGVDSTLKIQPAKLEDSAVYLCASSLHPLFISTGEHGYTFGSGTRLTVV.

The chain has TRBV3-1 (or the pseudogene TRBV3-2) and TRBJ2-5, with 12 bases aligning to TRBD2. V was pared by 1 base and J by 2 bases, with 8 bases of the junction left unmatched. This CDR3 contains 18 residues. Germline V lookup: CDR1 LGHDT, CDR2 YNNKEL (reference sequence). This CDR3 is CASSQVLAGGSTQETQYF. The CDR3 DNA sequence: TGTGCCAGCAGCCAAGTGCTAGCGGGGGGGTCGACTCAAGAGACCCAGTACTTC.

This chain uses TRBV5-5 with TRBJ1-1; 8 nucleotides align to TRBD1. CDR1 and CDR2 (germline): SGHKS, YYEKEE (reference sequence). This CDR3 spans 13 amino acids. The V gene end was trimmed by 4 bases and the J gene end by 4 bases; junction bases not matched to a gene: 3. This CDR3 is CASSLGTGTEAFF. For the CDR3, the DNA is TGTGCCAGCAGCCTCGGGACAGGCACTGAAGCTTTCTTT.

The chain is built from TRBV19 and TRBJ2-2; possible D gene TRBD2, 5 bases. V was pared by 5 bases and J by 5 bases, with 15 bases between. The CDR3 spans 15 residues. The germline gives CDR1 LNHDA, CDR2 SQIVND (reference sequence). The CDR3 region has the DNA TGTGCCAGTAGTGCTCGCGGGCTGGGGACCGGGGAGCTGTTTTTT. As protein: CASSARGLGTGELFF.

V is TRBV5-1 and J is TRBJ2-6; D is unresolved. Trimming took 4 bases from V and 0 from J, leaving 11 bases between them. CDR1 is SGHRS and CDR2 is YFSETQ in the germline V gene. The CDR3 has 16 amino acids. The CDR3 DNA sequence: TGCGCCAGCAGCCTCAACCCAGACTCTGGGGCCAACGTCCTGACTTTC. Its protein product is CASSLNPDSGANVLTF.

The gene calls are TRBV19 and TRBJ2-5; perhaps TRBD2 as D (5 bases). Germline loops: CDR1 LNHDA, CDR2 SQIVND (reference sequence). This CDR3 contains 13 residues. The ends were cut back, 3 bases at V and 3 bases at J, with 8 bases in the middle. The CDR3 region has the DNA TGTGCCAGTAGTATCGGGGTGGAAGAGACCCAGTACTTC. This codes for CASSIGVEETQYF.

The rearrangement uses TRBV10-3 and TRBJ2-5, with TRBD2 matching 15 bases. The V segment lost 0 bases and the J segment 10 bases; nucleotides outside the gene matches: 21. The CDR3 consists of 21 residues. Germline CDR1 ENHRY, CDR2 SYGVKD. DNA of the CDR3: TGTGCCATCAGTGAGTCAATGAGACGGACTAGCGGGGGGGAACCCCCAAGAGACCAGTACTTC. It yields the protein CAISESMRRTSGGEPPRDQYF.

J is TRBJ2-7 and V is TRBV4-1; the match to TRBD1 covers 7 bases. Germline V lookup: CDR1 MGHRA, CDR2 YSYEKL. The CDR3 extends over 14 amino acids. Trimming took 5 bases from V and 2 from J; bases not matched to a gene: 6. CDR3 DNA: TGCGCCAGCAGCTATGAACAGGGGACCTACGAGCAGTACTTC. Translation gives CASSYEQGTYEQYF.

CDR3 nucleotides: TGTGCCAGCAGTTATGGAGGCGGCTGGGGATACAATGAGCAGTTCTTC. Its protein product is CASSYGGGWGYNEQFF. This chain joins TRBV6-5 and TRBJ2-1; D possibly corresponds to TRBD2 (5 bases). The CDR3 spans 16 residues. Germline lookup yields CDR1 MNHEY and CDR2 SVGAGI. The V and J ends lost 3 bases and 4 bases respectively, with 16 bases between them.

This sequence joins TRBV10-3 and TRBJ1-1; D is perhaps TRBD1 (6 bases). V lost 5 bases and J 5 bases, leaving 12 bases between the germline ends. The CDR3 length is 13 residues. The germline V gene encodes CDR1 ENHRY and CDR2 SYGVKD. The CDR3 protein is CAISQGRWTEAFF. In nucleotides, the CDR3 is TGTGCCATCAGTCAGGGGCGTTGGACTGAAGCTTTCTTT.

The chain couples TRBV7-8 to TRBJ2-3, with D possibly matching TRBD1 (6 bases). Germline CDR1 reads SGHVS; CDR2 reads FQNEAQ. V was pared by 2 bases and J by 3 bases, with 21 bases between. The CDR3 totals 18 residues. Here the CDR3 reads CASSLPPPQGGNTDTQYF. DNA of the CDR3: TGTGCCAGCAGCTTACCTCCCCCACAGGGCGGTAATACAGATACGCAGTATTTT. Looking up the rest from reference TRBV7-8 and TRBJ2-3 gives the full variable domain: GAGVSQSPRYKVAKRGQDVALRCDPISGHVSLFWYQQALGQGPEFLTYFQNEAQLDKSGLPSDRFFAERPEGSVSTLKIQRTQQEDSAVYLCASSLPPPQGGNTDTQYFGPGTRLTVL.

The chain has TRBV5-1 and TRBJ1-2, with 10 bases that match TRBD1. The germline V gene has CDR1 SGHRS and CDR2 YFSETQ. The CDR3 is made up of 15 amino acids. The ends lost 4 bases at V and 8 bases at J; junction bases unmatched: 11. The CDR3 region is CASSDGTGEVVGYTF. DNA for the CDR3: TGCGCCAGCAGCGATGGGACAGGGGAGGTTGTCGGCTACACCTTC.

The genes are TRBV12-3 or TRBV12-4 and TRBJ2-7; TRBD1 agrees at 7 bases. This CDR3 spans 13 amino acids. The J segment lost 6 bases and the V segment lost 5 bases, leaving 7 bases of the junction unmatched. Here the CDR3 reads CASSRGQVSEQYF. For the CDR3, the DNA is TGTGCCAGCAGTCGTGGACAGGTGAGCGAGCAGTACTTC.

The chain combines TRBV27 with TRBJ2-6, with D possibly being TRBD1 (5 bases). From germline, CDR1 is MNHEY and CDR2 SMNVEV (reference sequence). The V gene lost 5 bases and the J gene lost 4 bases, with 15 bases spanning the gap. The CDR3 contains 16 residues. The CDR3 DNA reads TGTGCCAGCAGTCAACTCAGGGCAACCGGGGCCAACGTCCTGACTTTC. It codes for CASSQLRATGANVLTF.